This is a list of T cell receptor beta chains from one sample in a study of blood T cell repertoires in COVID-19. This table comes from immunoSEQ multiplex PCR, and its TCRdb copy is limited to in-frame clones, with some not included. Among approximately 350,000 clones listed, more than 75% were seen once. Sample: peripheral blood. Every receptor here comes from a woman between 50 and 59 years old with COVID-19, enrolled during active disease. Both conserved end residues are part of each CDR3. The D gene is left open where the match is weak. The size of a clone is reported for some rows only, either as once, few or many, or as a class for expanded clones.

NA | 20 | TRBJ2-7 | TRBV5-1 | TRBD2 | CASSLVRPSSGFHRNTSKYF | TGCGCCAGCAGCTTGGTCCGACCATCTAGCGGATTTCATCGTAATACGAGCAAGTACTTC
NA | 13 | TRBJ1-2 | TRBV28 | NA | CASSKDFTGGYTF | TGTGCCAGCAGTAAGGACTTTACTGGGGGCTACACCTTC
NA | 15 | TRBJ2-7 | TRBV2 | TRBD1 | CARKPPDRASYEQYF | TGTGCCAGGAAACCTCCGGACAGGGCTTCCTACGAGCAGTACTTC
NA | 17 | TRBJ1-5 | TRBV27 | NA | CASSLPRFGVNNQPQHF | TGTGCCAGCAGTTTACCCCGGTTCGGGGTGAACAATCAGCCCCAGCATTTT
NA | 15 | TRBJ2-7 | TRBV27 | TRBD2 | CASSLTGGSSYEQYF | TGTGCCAGCAGTTTAACCGGCGGGAGCTCCTACGAGCAGTACTTC
NA | 17 | TRBJ2-7 | TRBV21-1 | NA | CASRANRRLAPNLGQYF | TGTGCCAGCAGGGCGAACAGGAGACTAGCGCCCAACCTGGGGCAGTACTTC
once | 11 | TRBJ2-5 | TRBV30 | NA | CAWSLQETQYF | TGTGCCTGGAGCCTCCAAGAGACCCAGTACTTC
NA | 12 | TRBJ2-1 | TRBV7-3 | NA | CASSSPGFGQFF | TGTGCCAGCAGCTCCCCGGGGTTCGGGCAGTTCTTC
NA | 16 | TRBJ1-5 | TRBV19 | TRBD1 | CASQGQGAMSNQPQHF | TGTGCCAGTCAGGGACAGGGGGCGATGAGCAATCAGCCCCAGCATTTT
NA | 13 | TRBJ2-1 | TRBV6-2/TRBV6-3 | NA | CASSYGGANEQFF | TGTGCCAGCAGTTACGGGGGGGCAAATGAGCAGTTCTTC
NA | 17 | TRBJ2-3 | TRBV10-2 | TRBD2 | CASRSLRLAASTDTQYF | TGCGCCAGCCGATCCCTTCGTCTAGCGGCTAGCACAGATACGCAGTATTTT
NA | 16 | TRBJ2-3 | TRBV5-1 | NA | CASSLMGTGSTDTQYF | TGCGCCAGCAGCTTGATGGGTACAGGAAGCACAGATACGCAGTATTTT
NA | 13 | TRBJ2-2 | TRBV5-4 | NA | CASSQTNTGELFF | TGTGCCAGCAGCCAAACGAACACCGGGGAGCTGTTTTTT
NA | 11 | TRBJ2-5 | TRBV7-6 | NA | CASKSYETQYF | TGTGCCAGCAAGAGTTACGAGACCCAGTACTTC
NA | 15 | TRBJ1-3 | TRBV19 | NA | CASSIDRGSGNTIYF | TGTGCCAGTAGTATAGACAGGGGCTCCGGAAACACCATATATTTT
NA | 14 | TRBJ1-2 | TRBV30 | TRBD1 | CAWNPGGRHYGYTF | TGTGCCTGGAATCCAGGGGGCAGACACTATGGCTACACCTTC
NA | 16 | TRBJ2-7 | TRBV5-6 | TRBD2 | CASRTYPGLTPYEQYF | TGTGCCAGCAGAACTTACCCGGGACTAACACCCTACGAGCAGTACTTC
NA | 13 | TRBJ2-3 | TRBV24-1 | NA | CATSEPRSYTQYF | TGTGCCACCAGCGAGCCCCGGTCATATACGCAGTATTTT
NA | 12 | TRBJ1-3 | TRBV11-3 | NA | CASSSPYGTIYF | TGTGCCAGCAGCTCGCCCTATGGCACCATATATTTT
NA | 14 | TRBJ2-7 | TRBV11-3 | NA | CASSLASDSYEQYF | TGTGCCAGCAGCCTGGCTAGCGACTCCTACGAGCAGTACTTC
NA | 16 | TRBJ2-1 | TRBV3-1/TRBV3-2 | TRBD2 | CASSPTGTSANNEQFF | TGTGCCAGCAGCCCCACCGGGACTAGCGCCAACAATGAGCAGTTCTTC
NA | 13 | TRBJ1-2 | TRBV29-1 | TRBD1 | CSGSRDRNYGYTF | TGCAGCGGGTCTCGGGACAGGAACTATGGCTACACCTTC
NA | 13 | TRBJ1-2 | TRBV9 | NA | CASSVVRGLGYTF | TGTGCCAGCAGCGTCGTCAGGGGTTTAGGCTACACCTTC
NA | 14 | TRBJ1-1 | TRBV30 | TRBD1 | CAWSVLGTGGRAFF | TGTGCCTGGAGTGTACTGGGGACAGGGGGACGAGCTTTCTTT
NA | 15 | TRBJ1-2 | TRBV6-4 | NA | CASSPTGILNYGYTF | TGTGCCAGCAGCCCAACAGGAATCCTGAACTATGGCTACACCTTC
NA | 15 | TRBJ2-1 | TRBV6-5 | TRBD2 | CASSYSPSGKGEQFF | TGTGCCAGCAGTTACTCCCCGAGCGGGAAGGGTGAGCAGTTCTTC
NA | 13 | TRBJ1-1 | TRBV29-1 | TRBD1 | CSVAGTANTEAFF | TGCAGCGTCGCCGGGACAGCAAACACTGAAGCTTTCTTT
NA | 9 | TRBJ1-2 | TRBV20-1 | NA | CSDLGGYTF | TGCAGTGATCTAGGTGGCTACACCTTC
NA | 14 | TRBJ2-3 | TRBV18 | NA | CASSPDRTQISQYF | TGTGCCAGCTCACCGGACAGAACACAGATATCGCAGTATTTT
NA | 15 | TRBJ1-6 | TRBV5-4 | NA | CASSSYEGSDSPLHF | TGTGCCAGCAGCTCGTACGAGGGTTCTGATTCACCCCTCCACTTT
NA | 16 | TRBJ2-1 | TRBV5-6 | TRBD2 | CASSLSGGRVRNEQFF | TGTGCCAGCAGCTTGAGTGGCGGGAGAGTTAGGAATGAGCAGTTCTTC
NA | 12 | TRBJ2-1 | TRBV2 | TRBD2 | CASSLRGLAQFF | TGTGCCAGCAGCCTCCGTGGACTAGCTCAATTCTTC
NA | 17 | TRBJ2-6 | TRBV19 | NA | CASSMTLLTPGANVLTF | TGTGCCAGTAGTATGACCCTCCTGACACCCGGGGCCAACGTCCTGACTTTC
NA | 13 | TRBJ1-2 | TRBV27 | NA | CASSLSLGGGYTF | TGTGCCAGCAGTTTATCGTTGGGGGGTGGCTACACCTTC